This T cell receptor beta chain was obtained from a study of blood T cell repertoires in COVID-19. Turning to the study itself: Donors in the United States, Italy and Spain gave samples during acute or convalescent COVID-19. From T cells, B-cell-depleted T cells, or PBMCs came the material, which was cDNA or gDNA.

Original data processing: Amplification of reference gene primers provided the estimated nucleated cell counts. The protocol was immunoSEQ multiplex PCR, while the TCRdb copy is restricted to in-frame clones and leaves out a portion. V, J and clone size reflect that table, while D and trimming were determined from the DNA. Of roughly 410,000 clones in the sample, about 89% were seen once. Germline-derived CDR1 and CDR2 are SGHVS and FQNEAQ. Between the trimmed V and J ends, which lost 2 bases and 1 base, there was a span of 14 bases. The CDR3 is 16 amino acids. The rearrangement uses TRBV7-8 and TRBJ2-5; D is possibly TRBD1 (5 bases). The TCR comes from a woman aged 40 to 55 with COVID-19, enrolled during active disease. Material: peripheral blood. This chain's CDR3 is CASSLPNRGAQETQYF. CDR3 bases: TGTGCCAGCAGCTTACCGAATAGGGGCGCCCAAGAGACCCAGTACTTC.